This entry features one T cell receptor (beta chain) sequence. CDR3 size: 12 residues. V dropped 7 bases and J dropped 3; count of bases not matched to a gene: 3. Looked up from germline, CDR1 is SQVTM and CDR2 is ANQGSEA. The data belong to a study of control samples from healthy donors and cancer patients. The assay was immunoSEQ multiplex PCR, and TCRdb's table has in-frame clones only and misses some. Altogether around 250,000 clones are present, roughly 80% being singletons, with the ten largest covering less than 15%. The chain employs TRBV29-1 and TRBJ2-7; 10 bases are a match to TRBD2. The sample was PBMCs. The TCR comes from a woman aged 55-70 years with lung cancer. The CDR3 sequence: CSGTSGGYEQYF. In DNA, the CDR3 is TGCAGCGGGACTAGCGGAGGCTACGAGCAGTACTTC.